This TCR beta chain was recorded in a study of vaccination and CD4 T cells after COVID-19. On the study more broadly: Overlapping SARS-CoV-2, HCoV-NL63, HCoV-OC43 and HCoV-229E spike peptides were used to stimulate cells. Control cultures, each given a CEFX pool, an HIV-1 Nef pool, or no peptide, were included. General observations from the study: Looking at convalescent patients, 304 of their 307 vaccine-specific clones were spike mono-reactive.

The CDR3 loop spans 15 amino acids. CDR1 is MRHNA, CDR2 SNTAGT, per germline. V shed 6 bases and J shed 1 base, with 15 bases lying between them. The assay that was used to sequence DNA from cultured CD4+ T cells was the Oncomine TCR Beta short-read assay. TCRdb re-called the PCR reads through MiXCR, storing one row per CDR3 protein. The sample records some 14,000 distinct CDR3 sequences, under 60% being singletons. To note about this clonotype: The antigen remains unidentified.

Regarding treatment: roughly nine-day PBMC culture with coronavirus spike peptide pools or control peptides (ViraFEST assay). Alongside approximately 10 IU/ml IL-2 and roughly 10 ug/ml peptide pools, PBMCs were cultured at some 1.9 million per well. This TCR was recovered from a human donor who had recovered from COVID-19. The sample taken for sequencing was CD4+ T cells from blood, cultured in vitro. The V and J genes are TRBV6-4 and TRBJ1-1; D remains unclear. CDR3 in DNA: TGTGCCAGCAGCCTCTCGGGATCGACGAACACTGAAGCTTTCTTT. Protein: CASSLSGSTNTEAFF.